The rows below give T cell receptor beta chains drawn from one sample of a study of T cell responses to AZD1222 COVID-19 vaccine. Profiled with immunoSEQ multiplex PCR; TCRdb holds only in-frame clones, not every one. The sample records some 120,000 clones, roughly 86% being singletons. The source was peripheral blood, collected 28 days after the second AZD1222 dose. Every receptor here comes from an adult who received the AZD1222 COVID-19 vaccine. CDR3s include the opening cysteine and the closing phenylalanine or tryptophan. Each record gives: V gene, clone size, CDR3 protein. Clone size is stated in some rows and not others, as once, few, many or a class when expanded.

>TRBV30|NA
CAWSVGTNEKLFF
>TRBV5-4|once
CASSLDWGSYEQYF
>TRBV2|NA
CASSTNRGWETQYF
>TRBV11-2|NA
CASSKVNYGYTF
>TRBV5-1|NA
CASSKGTNQETQYF
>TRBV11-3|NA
CASSLSGGAVDEQFF
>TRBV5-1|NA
CASSLGRGQQETQYF
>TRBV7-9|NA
CASSLRGQPQHF
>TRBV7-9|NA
CASSLTSGSFDEQYF
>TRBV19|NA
CASSIYRGDVGLNIQYF
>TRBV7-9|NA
CASSSLHFHEQFF
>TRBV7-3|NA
CASSPGTGNSYGYTF
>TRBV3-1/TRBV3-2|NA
CASSQGGGGQPQHF
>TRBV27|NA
CASSLSREGSPLHF
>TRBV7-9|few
CASSTYAGWGTDTQYF
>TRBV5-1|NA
CASSSGTSGGTDTQYF
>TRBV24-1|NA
CATSQGGGDTGELFF
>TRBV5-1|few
CASSFQLAGGGEQFF
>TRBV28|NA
CASSLLGTLNTEAFF
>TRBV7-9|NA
CASSLVEGTDTQYF
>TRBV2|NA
CASRTVDGASGANVLTF
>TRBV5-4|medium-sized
CASSLAPYEQYF
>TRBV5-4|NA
CASSLKGPSYEQYF
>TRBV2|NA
CASSRDGGYTF
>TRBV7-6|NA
CASSSGTGDTEAFF
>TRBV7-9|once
CASSLTGSDTQYF
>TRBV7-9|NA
CASSDTGGLYGYTF
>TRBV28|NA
CASTPPGQALWQYF
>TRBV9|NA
CASSVAPGEGYTF
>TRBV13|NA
CASTGEEGETQYF
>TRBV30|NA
CAWSVLGSGGARTGELFF
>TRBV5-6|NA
CASSSTGGGQPQHF
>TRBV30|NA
CAWAHLHEAFF
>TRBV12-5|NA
CASGLEGGTEAFF
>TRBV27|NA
CASSFYGFQEAFF
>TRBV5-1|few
CASSSIGGLQETQYF
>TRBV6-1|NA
CASSTDRYNEQFF
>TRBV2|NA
CASNGVGTDTQYF
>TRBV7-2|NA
CASSLASSSYEQYF